This T cell receptor (beta chain) is drawn from a study of T cell responses to AZD1222 COVID-19 vaccine. Study-level background: Recipients boosted at about 4 weeks or about 12 weeks are pooled.

Overall study findings and caveats: White British people made up most donors, females outnumbered males, and clonal diversity was possibly underestimated.

On this clone itself: What it binds is not known.

CDR1 is MNHEY and CDR2 is SVGAGI in the germline V gene. CDR3 length: 12 amino acids. Trimming took off 6 bases at V and 4 bases at J, with 6 bases between the two ends. Clones were read by immunoSEQ multiplex PCR, and TCRdb kept only the in-frame ones, dropping some. Here the sample spans about 140,000 clones, around 93% being singletons. The TCR comes from an adult in good health. The sample in question was peripheral blood, obtained on day 0 of AZD1222 vaccination. The rearrangement joins TRBV6-5 to TRBJ1-4; D remains ambiguous. The CDR3 DNA is TGTGCCAGCAGAGCGGGTAATGAAAAACTGTTTTTT. Its translation is CASRAGNEKLFF.